These T cell receptor beta chains were read from a single sample in a study of blood T cell repertoires in COVID-19. The data were produced by immunoSEQ multiplex PCR, yet TCRdb's version contains in-frame clones alone and is incomplete. Here the sample spans 150,000 to 200,000 clones, 88% being singletons. The sequencing sample was made of peripheral blood. The source is a human donor in a cohort sampled during active COVID-19. CDR3s include the opening cysteine and the closing phenylalanine or tryptophan. D genes are given only for firm matches. Size tells how often a clone was seen (once, few, many) or the class of an expanded clone, and some rows leave it out.

D gene | J gene | CDR3 length | V gene | clone size | CDR3 protein | CDR3 DNA
TRBD2 | TRBJ2-2 | 16 | TRBV28 | . | CASSLPGGGKTGELFF | TGTGCCAGCAGTCTCCCTGGGGGAGGGAAGACCGGGGAGCTGTTTTTT
. | TRBJ1-1 | 18 | TRBV3-1/TRBV3-2 | once | CASSKPTGSRGECTEAFF | TGTGCCAGCAGCAAACCTACCGGCTCGCGGGGGGAGTGCACTGAAGCTTTCTTT
TRBD1 | TRBJ2-5 | 16 | TRBV11-2 | . | CASSSPGYRGKETQYF | TGTGCCAGCAGCTCTCCCGGGTACAGGGGGAAAGAGACCCAGTACTTC
. | TRBJ2-7 | 14 | TRBV7-8 | . | CASSTRGQTYEQYF | TGTGCCAGCAGCACGCGGGGGCAGACCTACGAGCAGTACTTC
. | TRBJ1-6 | 17 | TRBV30 | . | CASKYPSRDGHNSPLHF | TGTGCCTCTAAATACCCCAGCCGTGATGGGCATAATTCACCCCTCCACTTT
TRBD1 | TRBJ2-7 | 14 | TRBV10-3 | . | CAISETGGLDEQYF | TGTGCCATCAGTGAGACAGGGGGCTTGGACGAGCAGTACTTC
. | TRBJ2-7 | 14 | TRBV6-2/TRBV6-3 | . | CASSTADRSNEQYF | TGTGCCAGCAGTACAGCCGACAGGAGCAACGAGCAGTACTTC
. | TRBJ1-2 | 13 | TRBV12-3/TRBV12-4 | . | CASSRTDNYGYTF | TGTGCCAGCAGTCGGACAGACAACTATGGCTACACCTTC
. | TRBJ2-7 | 15 | TRBV27 | . | CASSPAGAGRYEQYF | TGTGCCAGCAGCCCCGCCGGAGCAGGGCGTTACGAGCAGTACTTC
TRBD1 | TRBJ1-2 | 15 | TRBV9 | . | CASSVGQGANYGYTF | TGTGCCAGCAGCGTCGGACAGGGCGCTAACTATGGCTACACCTTC
. | TRBJ2-7 | 16 | TRBV6-6 | once | CASSYSPDRIFYEQYF | TGTGCCAGCAGTTACAGTCCGGACAGAATCTTCTACGAGCAGTACTTC
TRBD2 | TRBJ2-1 | 15 | TRBV3-1/TRBV3-2 | . | CASSLGLAGNNEQFF | TGTGCCAGCAGCCTGGGACTAGCGGGAAACAATGAGCAGTTCTTC
TRBD2 | TRBJ2-2 | 15 | TRBV5-1 | . | CASSLERGGTGELFF | TGCGCCAGCAGCTTGGAAAGGGGAGGGACCGGGGAGCTGTTTTTT
TRBD1 | TRBJ1-2 | 15 | TRBV4-3 | few | CASSQGIQGIGGYTF | TGCGCCAGCAGCCAAGGAATACAGGGGATCGGTGGCTACACCTTC
. | TRBJ1-5 | 17 | TRBV27 | . | CASSLAPQLGSNQPQHF | TGTGCCAGCAGTCTAGCCCCACAACTGGGTAGCAATCAGCCCCAGCATTTT
TRBD1 | TRBJ1-1 | 15 | TRBV19 | . | CASRPGQGGYTEAFF | TGTGCCAGTAGACCGGGACAGGGGGGATACACTGAAGCTTTCTTT
TRBD1 | TRBJ1-4 | 18 | TRBV4-1 | once | CASSQMGRGRKGGEKLFF | TGCGCCAGCAGCCAAATGGGCAGGGGGCGGAAAGGGGGAGAAAAACTGTTTTTT
TRBD2 | TRBJ2-5 | 16 | TRBV5-1 | . | CASSPLAGGKQETQYF | TGCGCCAGCAGCCCACTAGCGGGGGGGAAACAAGAGACCCAGTACTTC
. | TRBJ2-7 | 12 | TRBV6-1 | . | CASSDNQGEQYF | TGTGCCAGCAGTGATAACCAGGGGGAGCAGTACTTC
TRBD2 | TRBJ2-1 | 15 | TRBV4-3 | . | CASSQDRGGHNEQFF | TGCGCCAGCAGCCAAGATCGGGGGGGTCACAATGAGCAGTTCTTC
TRBD2 | TRBJ2-1 | 17 | TRBV30 | . | CAWSEYQLAGNRNEQFF | TGTGCCTGGAGTGAATATCAGCTAGCGGGAAATAGGAATGAGCAGTTCTTC
TRBD2 | TRBJ2-7 | 16 | TRBV29-1 | . | CSASTGLAGAFSEQYF | TGCAGCGCCTCGACCGGACTAGCGGGAGCGTTCTCCGAGCAGTACTTC
TRBD2 | TRBJ2-5 | 16 | TRBV4-1 | . | CASSQDQPAGQETQYF | TGCGCCAGCAGCCAAGATCAGCCAGCGGGACAAGAGACCCAGTACTTC
TRBD1 | TRBJ2-7 | 14 | TRBV7-9 | . | CASSSGQGSHEQYF | TGTGCCAGCAGCTCGGGACAGGGGTCCCACGAGCAGTACTTC
TRBD1 | TRBJ1-4 | 15 | TRBV7-9 | few | CASSLGQGEGEKLFF | TGTGCCAGCAGCTTAGGACAGGGCGAGGGGGAAAAACTGTTTTTT
. | TRBJ1-2 | 15 | TRBV29-1 | . | CSVGRRQASNYGYTF | TGCAGCGTTGGACGGAGGCAGGCCTCTAACTATGGCTACACCTTC
. | TRBJ2-1 | 12 | TRBV19 | . | CASSLQGYEQFF | TGTGCCAGTAGTTTACAGGGTTATGAGCAGTTCTTC
TRBD2 | TRBJ2-7 | 15 | TRBV18 | . | CASSPPGLAYYEQYF | TGTGCCAGCTCACCACCGGGACTAGCGTACTACGAGCAGTACTTC
TRBD1 | TRBJ1-1 | 13 | TRBV3-1/TRBV3-2 | . | CASSRTGFTEAFF | TGTGCCAGCAGCCGGACAGGGTTCACTGAAGCTTTCTTT
TRBD1 | TRBJ2-7 | 14 | TRBV2 | . | CATERQGAAGEQYF | TGTGCCACTGAACGACAGGGGGCGGCGGGCGAGCAGTACTTC
TRBD1 | TRBJ1-3 | 15 | TRBV18 | . | CASSGGTGGRNTIYF | TGTGCCAGCTCAGGCGGGACAGGGGGCCGGAACACCATATATTTT